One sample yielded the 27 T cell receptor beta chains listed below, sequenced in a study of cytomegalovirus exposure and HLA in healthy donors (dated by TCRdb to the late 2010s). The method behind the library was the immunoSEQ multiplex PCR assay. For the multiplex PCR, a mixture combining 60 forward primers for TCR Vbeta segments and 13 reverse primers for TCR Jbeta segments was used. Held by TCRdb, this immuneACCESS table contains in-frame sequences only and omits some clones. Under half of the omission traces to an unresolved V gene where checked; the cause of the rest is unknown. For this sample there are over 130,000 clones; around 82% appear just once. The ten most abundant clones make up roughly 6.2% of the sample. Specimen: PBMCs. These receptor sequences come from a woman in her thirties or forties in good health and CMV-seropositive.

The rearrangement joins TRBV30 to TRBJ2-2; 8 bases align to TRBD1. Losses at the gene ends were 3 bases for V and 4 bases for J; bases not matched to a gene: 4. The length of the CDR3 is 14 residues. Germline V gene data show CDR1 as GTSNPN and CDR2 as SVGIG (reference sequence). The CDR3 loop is CAWRKDRVTGELFF. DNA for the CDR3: TGTGCCTGGAGGAAGGACAGGGTCACCGGGGAGCTGTTTTTT.

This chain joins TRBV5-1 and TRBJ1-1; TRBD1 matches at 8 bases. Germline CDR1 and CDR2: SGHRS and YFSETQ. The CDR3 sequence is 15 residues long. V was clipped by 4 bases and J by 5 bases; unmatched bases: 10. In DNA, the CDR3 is TGCGCCAGCAGCCAAGGACAGGGATCATATACTGAAGCTTTCTTT. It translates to CASSQGQGSYTEAFF.

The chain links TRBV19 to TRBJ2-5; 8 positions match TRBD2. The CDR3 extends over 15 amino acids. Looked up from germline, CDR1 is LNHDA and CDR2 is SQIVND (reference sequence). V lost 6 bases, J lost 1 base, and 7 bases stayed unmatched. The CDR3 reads CASSPGLGSQETQYF. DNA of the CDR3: TGTGCCAGTAGCCCGGGACTAGGGTCCCAAGAGACCCAGTACTTC.

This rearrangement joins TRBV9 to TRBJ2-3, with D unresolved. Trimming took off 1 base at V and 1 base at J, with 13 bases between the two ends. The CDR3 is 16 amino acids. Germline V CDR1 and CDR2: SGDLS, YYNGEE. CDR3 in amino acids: CASSVSAVPRTDTQYF. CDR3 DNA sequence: TGTGCCAGCAGCGTAAGTGCAGTACCTCGCACAGATACGCAGTATTTT.

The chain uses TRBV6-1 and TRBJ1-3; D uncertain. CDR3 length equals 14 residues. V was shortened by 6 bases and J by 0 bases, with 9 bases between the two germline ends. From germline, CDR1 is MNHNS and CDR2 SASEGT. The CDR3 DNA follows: TGTGCCAGCAGGACGGAGAGCTCTGGAAACACCATATATTTT. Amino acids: CASRTESSGNTIYF.

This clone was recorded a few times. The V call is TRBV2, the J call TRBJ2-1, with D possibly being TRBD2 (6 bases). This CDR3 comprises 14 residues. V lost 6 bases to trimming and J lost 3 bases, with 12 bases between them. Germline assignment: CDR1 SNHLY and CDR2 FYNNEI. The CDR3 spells CASSPEGFYNEQFF. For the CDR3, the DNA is TGTGCCAGCAGCCCGGAGGGGTTCTACAATGAGCAGTTCTTC.

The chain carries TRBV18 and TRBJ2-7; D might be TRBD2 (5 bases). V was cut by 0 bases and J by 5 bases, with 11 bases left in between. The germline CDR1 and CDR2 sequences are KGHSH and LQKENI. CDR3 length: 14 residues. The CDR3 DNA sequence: TGTGCCAGCTCACCACCCCGGGATCGTGACGAGCAGTACTTC. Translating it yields CASSPPRDRDEQYF.

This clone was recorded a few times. The CDR3 region is CASSLSPSYEQYF. The CDR3 nucleotides read TGTGCCAGCAGCTTGAGCCCTTCCTACGAGCAGTACTTC. This chain joins TRBV7-9 and TRBJ2-7; D is uncertain. This CDR3 comprises 13 residues. V was trimmed by 3 bases and J by 1 base, leaving 7 bases between them. CDR1 is SEHNR, CDR2 FQNEAQ, per germline (reference sequence).

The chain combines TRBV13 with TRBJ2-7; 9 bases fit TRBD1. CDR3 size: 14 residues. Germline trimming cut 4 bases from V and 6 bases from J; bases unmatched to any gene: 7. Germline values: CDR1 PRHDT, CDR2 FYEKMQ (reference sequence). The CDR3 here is CASSYRTGEAEQYF. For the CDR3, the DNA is TGTGCCAGCAGCTATAGGACAGGGGAGGCCGAGCAGTACTTC.

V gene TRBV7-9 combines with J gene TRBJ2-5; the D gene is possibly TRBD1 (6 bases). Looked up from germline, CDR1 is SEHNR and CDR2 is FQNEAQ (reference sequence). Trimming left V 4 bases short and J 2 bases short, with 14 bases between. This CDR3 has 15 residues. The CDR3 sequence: CASSSHRVLQETQYF. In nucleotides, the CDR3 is TGTGCCAGCAGCTCACACAGGGTTCTTCAAGAGACCCAGTACTTC.

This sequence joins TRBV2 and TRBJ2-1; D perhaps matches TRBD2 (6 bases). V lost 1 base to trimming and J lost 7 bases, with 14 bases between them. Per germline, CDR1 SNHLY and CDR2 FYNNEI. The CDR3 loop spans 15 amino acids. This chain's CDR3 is CASSEGGGKANEQFF. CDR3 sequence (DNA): TGTGCCAGCAGTGAAGGCGGCGGGAAGGCAAATGAGCAGTTCTTC.

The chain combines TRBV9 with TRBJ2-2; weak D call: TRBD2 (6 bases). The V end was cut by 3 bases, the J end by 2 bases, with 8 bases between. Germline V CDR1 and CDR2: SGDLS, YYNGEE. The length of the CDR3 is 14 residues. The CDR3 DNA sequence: TGTGCCAGCAGCGGGCGGGATAACACCGGGGAGCTGTTTTTT. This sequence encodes CASSGRDNTGELFF.

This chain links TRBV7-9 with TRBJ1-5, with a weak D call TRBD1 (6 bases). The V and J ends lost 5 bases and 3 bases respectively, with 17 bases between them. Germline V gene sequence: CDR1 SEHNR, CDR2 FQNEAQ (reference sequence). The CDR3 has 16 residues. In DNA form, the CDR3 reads TGTGCCAGCAGCCCAATGGACAGAGGGCACAATCAGCCCCAGCATTTT. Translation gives CASSPMDRGHNQPQHF.

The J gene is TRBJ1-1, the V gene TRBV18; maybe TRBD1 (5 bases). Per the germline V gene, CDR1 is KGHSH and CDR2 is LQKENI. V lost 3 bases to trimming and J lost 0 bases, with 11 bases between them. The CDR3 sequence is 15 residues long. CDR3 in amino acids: CASSPYDRLNTEAFF. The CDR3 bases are TGTGCCAGCTCACCTTACGACAGATTGAACACTGAAGCTTTCTTT.

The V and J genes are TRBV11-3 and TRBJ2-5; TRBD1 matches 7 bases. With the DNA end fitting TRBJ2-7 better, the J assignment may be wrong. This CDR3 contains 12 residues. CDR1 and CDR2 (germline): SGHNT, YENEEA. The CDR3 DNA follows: TGTGCCAGCAGCCGGACAGGCTACGAGCAGTACTTC. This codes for CASSRTGYEQYF.

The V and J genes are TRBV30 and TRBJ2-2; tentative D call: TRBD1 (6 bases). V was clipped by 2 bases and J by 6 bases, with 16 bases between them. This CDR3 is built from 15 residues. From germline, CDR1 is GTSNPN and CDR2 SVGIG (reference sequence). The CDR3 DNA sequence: TGTGCCTGGAGTCACGCGCCAGGGGTGGCCGGGGAGCTGTTTTTT. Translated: CAWSHAPGVAGELFF.

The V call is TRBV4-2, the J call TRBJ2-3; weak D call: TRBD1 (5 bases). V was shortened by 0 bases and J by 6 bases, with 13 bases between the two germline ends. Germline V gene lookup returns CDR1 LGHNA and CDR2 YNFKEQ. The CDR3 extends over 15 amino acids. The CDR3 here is CASSQDRQGADTQYF. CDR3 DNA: TGTGCCAGCAGCCAAGATAGGCAGGGTGCGGATACGCAGTATTTT.

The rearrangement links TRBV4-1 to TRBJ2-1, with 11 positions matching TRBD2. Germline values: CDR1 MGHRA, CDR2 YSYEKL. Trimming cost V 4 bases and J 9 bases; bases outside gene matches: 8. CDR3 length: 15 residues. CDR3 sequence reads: CASSLGLAGPREQFF. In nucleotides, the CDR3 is TGCGCCAGCAGCCTTGGACTAGCGGGTCCCCGTGAGCAGTTCTTC.

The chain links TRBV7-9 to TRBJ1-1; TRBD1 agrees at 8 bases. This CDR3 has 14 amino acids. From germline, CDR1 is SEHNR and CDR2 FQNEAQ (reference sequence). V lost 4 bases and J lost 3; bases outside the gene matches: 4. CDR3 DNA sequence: TGTGCCAGCAGCTCACAGGGGGTTGACACTGAAGCTTTCTTT. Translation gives CASSSQGVDTEAFF.

In DNA, the CDR3 is TGTGCCAGCAGCTTAGTAACAGGGGAAGCTGGAAACACCATATATTTT. It codes for CASSLVTGEAGNTIYF. The chain combines TRBV7-8 with TRBJ1-3; 7 bases are shared with TRBD1. From germline, CDR1 is SGHVS and CDR2 FQNEAQ. The CDR3 is 16 residues long. J lost 2 bases, V lost 1 base, and 5 bases had no gene match.

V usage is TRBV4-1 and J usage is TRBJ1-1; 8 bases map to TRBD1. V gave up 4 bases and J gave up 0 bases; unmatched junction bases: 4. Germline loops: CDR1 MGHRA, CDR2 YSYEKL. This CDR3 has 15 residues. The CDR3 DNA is TGCGCCAGCAGCCTCCCGGACAGGGTGAACACTGAAGCTTTCTTT. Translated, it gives CASSLPDRVNTEAFF.

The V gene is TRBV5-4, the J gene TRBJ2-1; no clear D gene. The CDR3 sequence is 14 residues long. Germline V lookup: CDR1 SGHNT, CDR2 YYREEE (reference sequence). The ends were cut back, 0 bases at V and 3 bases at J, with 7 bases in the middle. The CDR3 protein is CASSLAVNYNEQFF. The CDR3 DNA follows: TGTGCCAGCAGCTTGGCGGTTAACTACAATGAGCAGTTCTTC.

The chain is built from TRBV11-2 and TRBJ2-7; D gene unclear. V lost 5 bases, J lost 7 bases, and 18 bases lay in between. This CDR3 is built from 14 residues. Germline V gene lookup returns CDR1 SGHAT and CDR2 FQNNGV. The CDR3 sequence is CASSPDPGPVEQYF. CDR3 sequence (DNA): TGTGCCAGCAGCCCCGACCCAGGTCCCGTGGAGCAGTACTTC.

This CDR3 reads CASILGASGSYEQYF. In nucleotides, the CDR3 is TGTGCCAGCATCCTAGGGGCCAGCGGGTCCTACGAGCAGTACTTC. This chain links TRBV7-2 with TRBJ2-7; D is possibly TRBD2 (6 bases). The CDR3 is made up of 15 amino acids. The germline CDR1 and CDR2 sequences are SGHTA and FQGNSA. V gave up 7 bases and J gave up 1 base, with 17 bases separating them.

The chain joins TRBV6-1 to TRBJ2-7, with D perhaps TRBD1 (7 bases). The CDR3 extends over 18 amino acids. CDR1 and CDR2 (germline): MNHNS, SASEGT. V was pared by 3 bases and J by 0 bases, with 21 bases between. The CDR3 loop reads CASSDPPGGGGGSYEQYF. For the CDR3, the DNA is TGTGCCAGCAGTGACCCACCTGGAGGGGGCGGTGGCTCCTACGAGCAGTACTTC.

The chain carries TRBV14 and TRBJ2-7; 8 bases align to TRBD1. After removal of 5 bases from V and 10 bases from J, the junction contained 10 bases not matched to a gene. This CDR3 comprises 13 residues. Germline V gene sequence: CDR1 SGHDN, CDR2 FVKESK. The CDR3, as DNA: TGTGCCAGCAGCGCGGACAGGGTGGGTACCCAGTACTTC. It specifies CASSADRVGTQYF.

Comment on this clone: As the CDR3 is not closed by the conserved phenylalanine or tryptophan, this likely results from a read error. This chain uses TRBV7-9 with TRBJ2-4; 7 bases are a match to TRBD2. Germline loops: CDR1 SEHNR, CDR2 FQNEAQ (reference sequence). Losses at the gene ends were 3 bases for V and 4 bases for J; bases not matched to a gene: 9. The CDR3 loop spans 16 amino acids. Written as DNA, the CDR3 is TGTGCCAGCAGCTTGGGTTTTGGGCGGGGGAAAAACATTCAGTACCTC. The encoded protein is CASSLGFGRGKNIQYL.